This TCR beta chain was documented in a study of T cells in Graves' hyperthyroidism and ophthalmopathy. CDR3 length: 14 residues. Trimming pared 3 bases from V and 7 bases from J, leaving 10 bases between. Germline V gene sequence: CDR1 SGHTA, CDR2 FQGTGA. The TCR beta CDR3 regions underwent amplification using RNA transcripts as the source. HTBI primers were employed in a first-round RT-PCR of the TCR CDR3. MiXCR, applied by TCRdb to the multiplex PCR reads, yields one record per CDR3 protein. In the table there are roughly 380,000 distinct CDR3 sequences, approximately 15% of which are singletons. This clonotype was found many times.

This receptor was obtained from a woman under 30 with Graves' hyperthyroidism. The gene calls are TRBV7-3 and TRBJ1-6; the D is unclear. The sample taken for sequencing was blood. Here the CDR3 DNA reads TGTGCCAGCAGCTTTACCGGGAGCAATTCACCCCTCCACTTT. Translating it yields CASSFTGSNSPLHF.